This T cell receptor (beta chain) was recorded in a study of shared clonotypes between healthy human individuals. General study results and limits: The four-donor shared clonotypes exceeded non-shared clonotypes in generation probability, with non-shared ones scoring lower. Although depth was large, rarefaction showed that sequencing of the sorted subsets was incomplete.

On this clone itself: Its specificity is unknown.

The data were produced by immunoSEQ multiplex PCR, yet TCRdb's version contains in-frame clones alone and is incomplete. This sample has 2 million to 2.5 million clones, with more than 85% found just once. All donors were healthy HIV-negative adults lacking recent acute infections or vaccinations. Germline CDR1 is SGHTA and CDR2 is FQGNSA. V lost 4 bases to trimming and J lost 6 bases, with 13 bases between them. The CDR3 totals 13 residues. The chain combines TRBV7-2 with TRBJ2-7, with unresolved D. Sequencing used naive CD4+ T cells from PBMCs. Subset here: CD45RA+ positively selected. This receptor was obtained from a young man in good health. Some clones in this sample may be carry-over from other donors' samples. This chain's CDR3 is CASSSSPPREQYF. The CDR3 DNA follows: TGTGCCAGCAGCTCTAGTCCCCCCCGCGAGCAGTACTTC.